This paragraph covers one T cell receptor (beta chain) sequence. Assay: immunoSEQ multiplex PCR; the TCRdb copy retains only in-frame clones and omits some. The data contain some 290,000 clones, 90% of them seen just once; the ten biggest clones take up 2.9%. This specimen belongs to a study of blood T cell repertoires in COVID-19. Overall study context: PBMCs, B-cell-depleted T cells, or T cells were the source of the cDNA or gDNA that made up the material.

CDR3 size: 13 residues. The V gene's germline CDR1 is MDHEN and CDR2 SYDVKM. V lost 9 bases to trimming and J lost 2 bases; unmatched junction nucleotides: 2. The J gene is TRBJ2-1, the V gene TRBV28; TRBD2 matches 9 bases. Sequencing used peripheral blood. The TCR sequence derives from a woman younger than 45 with COVID-19, enrolled during active disease. The chain's CDR3 is CASEREAYNEQFF. CDR3 sequence (DNA): TGTGCCAGTGAGCGGGAGGCCTACAATGAGCAGTTCTTC. Full variable domain (rest looked up from reference TRBV28 and TRBJ2-1): DVKVTQSSRYLVKRTGEKVFLECVQDMDHENMFWYRQDPGLGLRLIYFSYDVKMKEKGDIPEGYSVSREKKERFSLILESASTNQTSMYLCASEREAYNEQFFGPGTRLTVL.